This T cell receptor beta chain stems from a study of blood T cell repertoires in COVID-19 (TCRdb year 2020). In the study overall: Collaborator samples came from the United States, Italy and Spain and covered acute and convalescent phases of COVID-19. The prospective study material was composed of cDNA or gDNA derived from T cells, B-cell-depleted T cells, or PBMCs. The dataset comprised deeply sampled blood TCRbeta repertoires from subjects exposed to, actively infected with, or recovered from COVID-19. The repertoires were released in a freely available public database intended as a resource for research on the immune response to SARS-CoV-2. The samples were drawn from two sources: the first 160 participants of the ongoing ImmuneRACE study, and over 950 subjects contributed by 6 global collaborators. The sample metadata nearly always contained a de-identified subject ID, COVID-19 status, age in years and sex. HLA class I and class II types, where available, came from metadata supplied by the sample provider rather than from assay-based typing. The study at large found these results: The quantity of clinical and demographic metadata differed by source and by participant and was supplied without curation.

Participants in the prospective study were aged about 18 to 95 years, lived in 20 to 25 United States geographic areas, and enrolled through a virtual design. In the prospective study, cohorts were assigned on the basis of participant-reported clinical history obtained from a screening survey and a study questionnaire. ImmuneRACE Cohort 3 recovered participants were defined by two consecutive negative NP/OP PCR tests, healthcare professional clearance, or symptom resolution. Mobile phlebotomists in the prospective study collected whole blood, serum and a nasopharyngeal or oropharyngeal swab from every participant. Prospective study participants could optionally give additional blood draws and questionnaires over an approximately two-month period. Before DNA extraction, prospective study blood samples were shipped either frozen or at room temperature. The CDR3 runs 18 residues from the cysteine to the phenylalanine. The kept DNA is CDR3 alone, 54 bases in frame from the first base. CDR1 SGHRS and CDR2 YFSETQ were looked up in the germline V gene. V lost 0 bases and J lost 5 bases, and the count of bases not matched to a germline gene is 7.

TCRbeta CDR3 regions were amplified from genomic DNA using the immunoSEQ Assay, a bias-controlled multiplex PCR. As for the authors' bioinformatics: The number of nucleated cells in each sample was estimated by amplification of reference gene primers within the assay. To quantify the absolute abundance of each unique TCRbeta CDR3 rearrangement, sequence reads were collapsed and filtered. For each sample, productive Simpson clonality was calculated as the square root of Simpson's diversity index over productive rearrangements. Not all clones reach the TCRdb copy of this immuneACCESS table, which keeps in-frame sequences only. Checked studies attribute under half of the gap to unresolved V genes and leave the rest unexplained. V and J calls and clone size follow that table, whereas D and trimming were derived from the DNA. For this sample there are hundreds of thousands of clones; more than 75% appear just once. Roughly 1.7% of the sample rests with the top ten.

With regard to this clone: Its recognized antigen is unknown. Base quality data are lacking; no much larger clone is found one base away.

The rearranged segments are TRBV5-1 and TRBJ2-3, with TRBD2 identical over 15 junction bases. The clonotype was recovered from a woman aged 45-65 years who had recovered from COVID-19. Sequences were obtained from PBMCs or T cells enriched from blood (not recorded which). The DNA sequence follows: TGCGCCAGCAGCTTGGAAATCGGACTAGCGGGAGGGATAGATACGCAGTATTTT. Translated, it gives CASSLEIGLAGGIDTQYF. Supplemented by the reference TRBV5-1 and TRBJ2-3 proteins around the CDR3, the complete variable domain is KAGVTQTPRYLIKTRGQQVTLSCSPISGHRSVSWYQQTPGQGLQFLFEYFSETQRNKGNFPGRFSGRQFSNSRSEMNVSTLELGDSALYLCASSLEIGLAGGIDTQYFGPGTRLTVL.